These T cell receptor beta chains were read from a single sample in a study of cytomegalovirus exposure and HLA in healthy donors. Method: immunoSEQ multiplex PCR; TCRdb's copy keeps in-frame clones and lacks some. The ten top clones account for approximately 2%, within a sample of approximately 110,000 clones. Sequenced material: PBMCs. These receptors originate from a man aged 40-50 years in good health and CMV-seronegative. Each CDR3 is given with its conserved first and last residue. Fields, in order: CDR3 DNA, CDR3 protein, V gene, J gene, D gene. D genes are given only for firm matches.

TGCGCCAGCAGCTTGGGGCAGGGCGATGGCTACACCTTC	CASSLGQGDGYTF	TRBV5-1	TRBJ1-2	-
TGCAGCGCTTCCGGGACAATCAACGAGCAGTACTTC	CSASGTINEQYF	TRBV29-1	TRBJ2-7	-
TGTGCCAGCAGCGCGCACTACGAGCAGTACTTC	CASSAHYEQYF	TRBV11-3	TRBJ2-7	-
TGCGCCAGCAGCTTAAGCGGGATCGTTTCCTACAATGAGCAGTTCTTC	CASSLSGIVSYNEQFF	TRBV5-1	TRBJ2-1	TRBD2
TGTGCCAGCAGCATCCTAACAGGGAAAAACTATGGCTACACCTTC	CASSILTGKNYGYTF	TRBV5-4	TRBJ1-2	-
TGTGCCAGCAGCCGGGGACTAGCCACAGATACGCAGTATTTT	CASSRGLATDTQYF	TRBV5-6	TRBJ2-3	TRBD2
TGCGCCAGCAGCTTGGCCCCCGGGGGAAACACCATATATTTT	CASSLAPGGNTIYF	TRBV5-1	TRBJ1-3	-
TGTGCCAGCATCACACGTAAGCCGACAGTCCTTAATGAAAAACTGTTTTTT	CASITRKPTVLNEKLFF	TRBV2	TRBJ1-4	-
TGTGCCAGCAGCTTTACAGGGGACACTGAAGCTTTCTTT	CASSFTGDTEAFF	TRBV11-1	TRBJ1-1	TRBD1
TGTGCCAGCAGTGATCATGGGTTGTCGGGACAGGGCTTTACCGGGGAGCTGTTTTTT	CASSDHGLSGQGFTGELFF	TRBV6-1	TRBJ2-2	TRBD1
TGTGCCAGCAGTTCGACCGGGACCAAAAACATTCAGTACTTC	CASSSTGTKNIQYF	TRBV6-5	TRBJ2-4	-
TGTGCCAGCAGACGCACAGGACAGATCCTCTTC	CASRRTGQILF	TRBV28	TRBJ1-2	-
TGTGCCAGCAGCAGACAGGGACGCGCTGAAGCTTTCTTT	CASSRQGRAEAFF	TRBV6-5	TRBJ1-1	TRBD1
TGTGCCAGCAGCCTCCAGGGCGACACTGAAGCTTTCTTT	CASSLQGDTEAFF	TRBV25-1	TRBJ1-1	-
TGTGCCAGCAGCCAAGCCCTAGCGGGAGGTGAGCAGTTCTTC	CASSQALAGGEQFF	TRBV4-2	TRBJ2-1	TRBD2
TGTGCCAGTAGTACCGAGGGACAGGGACCGCACGAGCAGTACTTC	CASSTEGQGPHEQYF	TRBV19	TRBJ2-7	TRBD1
TGTGCCAGCAGTGTCGTAGGAGACAGGGGTCCCTACGAGCAGTACTTC	CASSVVGDRGPYEQYF	TRBV6-1	TRBJ2-7	TRBD1
TGTGCCAGCAGTGAATTTGGGGGGGTAGAAGAGCAGTACTTC	CASSEFGGVEEQYF	TRBV25-1	TRBJ2-7	TRBD2
TGTGCCAGCAGCTTCCAGGGATCTGGAAACACCATATATTTT	CASSFQGSGNTIYF	TRBV6-5	TRBJ1-3	-
TGTGCCAGCTCACCACTTCTAAACAATGAGCAGTTCTTC	CASSPLLNNEQFF	TRBV18	TRBJ2-1	-
TGTGCCACCAGCTTTAGGGACAGGGAGAACACTGAAGCTTTCTTT	CATSFRDRENTEAFF	TRBV15	TRBJ1-1	TRBD1
TGTGCCAGCAGCGTAGAAAACGGGAGAAGCTCTGGAAACACCATATATTTT	CASSVENGRSSGNTIYF	TRBV9	TRBJ1-3	-